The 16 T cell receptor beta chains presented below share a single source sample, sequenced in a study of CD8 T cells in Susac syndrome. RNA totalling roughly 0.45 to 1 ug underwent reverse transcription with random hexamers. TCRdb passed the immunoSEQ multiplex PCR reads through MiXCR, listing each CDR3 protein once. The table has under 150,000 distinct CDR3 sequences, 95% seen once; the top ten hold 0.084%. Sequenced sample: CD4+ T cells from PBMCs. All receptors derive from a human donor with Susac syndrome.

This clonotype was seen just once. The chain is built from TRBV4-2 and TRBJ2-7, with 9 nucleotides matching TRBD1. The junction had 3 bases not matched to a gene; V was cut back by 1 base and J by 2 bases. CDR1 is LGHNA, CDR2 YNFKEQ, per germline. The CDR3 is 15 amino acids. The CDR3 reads CASSQAGTGPYEQYF. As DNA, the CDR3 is TGTGCCAGCAGCCAAGCTGGGACAGGGCCCTACGAGCAGTACTTC.

CDR3 in DNA: TGTGCCAGCAGCTTAGAGAGGCCGGATTACTCTGGGGCCAACGTCCTGACTTTC. Translation: CASSLERPDYSGANVLTF. This sequence joins TRBV11-2 and TRBJ2-6, with D uncertain. The CDR3 sequence is 18 residues long. With 0 bases removed from V and 0 bases from J, the gap between germline ends came to 12 bases. The germline V gene has CDR1 SGHAT and CDR2 FQNNGV.

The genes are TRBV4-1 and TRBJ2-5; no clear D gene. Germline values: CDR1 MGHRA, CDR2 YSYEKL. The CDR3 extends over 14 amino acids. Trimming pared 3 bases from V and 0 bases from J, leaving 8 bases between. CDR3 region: CASSQDRYQETQYF. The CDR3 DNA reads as TGCGCCAGCAGCCAGGACCGGTACCAAGAGACCCAGTACTTC.

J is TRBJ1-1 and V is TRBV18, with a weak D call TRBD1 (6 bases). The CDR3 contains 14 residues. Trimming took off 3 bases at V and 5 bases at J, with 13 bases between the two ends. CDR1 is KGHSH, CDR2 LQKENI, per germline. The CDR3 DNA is TGTGCCAGCTCACCCCCAGGGGCGGCGACTGAAGCTTTCTTT. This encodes CASSPPGAATEAFF.

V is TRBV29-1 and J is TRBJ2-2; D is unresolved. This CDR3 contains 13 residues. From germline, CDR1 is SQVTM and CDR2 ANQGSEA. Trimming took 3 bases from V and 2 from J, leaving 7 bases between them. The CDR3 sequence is CSVDGVNTGELFF. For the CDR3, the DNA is TGCAGCGTTGATGGAGTAAACACCGGGGAGCTGTTTTTT.

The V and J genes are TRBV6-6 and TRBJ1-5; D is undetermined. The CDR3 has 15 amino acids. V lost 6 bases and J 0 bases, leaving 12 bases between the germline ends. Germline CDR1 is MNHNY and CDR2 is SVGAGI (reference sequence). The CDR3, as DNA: TGTGCCAGCAGGCCGACGGATCATAGCAATCAGCCCCAGCATTTT. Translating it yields CASRPTDHSNQPQHF.

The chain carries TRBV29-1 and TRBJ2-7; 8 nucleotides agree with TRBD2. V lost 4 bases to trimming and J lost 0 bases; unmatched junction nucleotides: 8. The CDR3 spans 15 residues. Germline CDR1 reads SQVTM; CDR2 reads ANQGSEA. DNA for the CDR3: TGCAGCGTTGTGCGGGGGGCCGGATCCTCCTACGAGCAGTACTTC. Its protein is CSVVRGAGSSYEQYF.

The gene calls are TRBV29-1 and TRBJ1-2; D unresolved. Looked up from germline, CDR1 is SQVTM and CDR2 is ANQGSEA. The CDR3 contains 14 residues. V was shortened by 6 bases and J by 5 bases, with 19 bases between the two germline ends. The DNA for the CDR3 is TGCAGCGTCGGAACACTTAGGGAGGAATATGGCTACACCTTC. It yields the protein CSVGTLREEYGYTF.

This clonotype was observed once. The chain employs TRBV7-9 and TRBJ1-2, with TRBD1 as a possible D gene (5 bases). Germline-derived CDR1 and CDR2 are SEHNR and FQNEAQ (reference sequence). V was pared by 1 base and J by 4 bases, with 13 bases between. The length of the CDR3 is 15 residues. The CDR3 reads CASSLDRGTSYGYTF. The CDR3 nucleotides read TGTGCCAGCAGCTTAGATCGGGGGACGAGCTATGGCTACACCTTC.

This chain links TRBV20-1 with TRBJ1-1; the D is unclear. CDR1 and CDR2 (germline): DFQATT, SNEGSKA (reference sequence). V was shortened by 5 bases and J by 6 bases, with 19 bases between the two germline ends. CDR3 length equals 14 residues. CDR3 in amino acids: CSAPPRALRSEAFF. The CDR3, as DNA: TGCAGTGCTCCCCCCCGGGCCCTGCGCTCTGAAGCTTTCTTT.

This chain's CDR3 is CASTRTSGAPGELFF. The CDR3 DNA is TGTGCCAGCACCAGGACTAGCGGGGCCCCCGGGGAGCTGTTTTTT. The chain combines TRBV9 with TRBJ2-2; 12 positions agree with TRBD2. The J segment lost 6 bases and the V segment lost 6 bases, leaving 6 bases of the junction unmatched. Germline CDR1 SGDLS, CDR2 YYNGEE. CDR3 length: 15 amino acids.

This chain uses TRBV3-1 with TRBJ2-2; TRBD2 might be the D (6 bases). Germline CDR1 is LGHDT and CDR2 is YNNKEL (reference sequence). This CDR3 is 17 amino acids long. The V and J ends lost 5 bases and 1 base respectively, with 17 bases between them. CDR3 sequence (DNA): TGTGCCAGCAGCTCCCTGTCGGGGGTAAGGAACACCGGGGAGCTGTTTTTT. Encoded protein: CASSSLSGVRNTGELFF.

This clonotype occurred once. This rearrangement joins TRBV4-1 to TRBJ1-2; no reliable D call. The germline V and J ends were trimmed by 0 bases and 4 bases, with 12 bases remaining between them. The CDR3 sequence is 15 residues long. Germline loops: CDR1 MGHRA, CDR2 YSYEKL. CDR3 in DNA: TGCGCCAGCAGCCAAGATGAGCAGAAACTCTATGGCTACACCTTC. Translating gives CASSQDEQKLYGYTF.

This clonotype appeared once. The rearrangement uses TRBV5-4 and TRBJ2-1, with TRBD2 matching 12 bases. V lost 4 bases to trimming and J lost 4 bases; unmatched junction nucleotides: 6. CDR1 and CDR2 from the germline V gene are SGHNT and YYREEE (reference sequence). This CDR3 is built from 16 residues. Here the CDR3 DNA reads TGTGCCAGCAGCGCCGGGACTAGCGGGCGATACAATGAGCAGTTCTTC. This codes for CASSAGTSGRYNEQFF.

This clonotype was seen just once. This CDR3 reads CASSQVRQVDEQYF. Here the CDR3 DNA reads TGTGCCAGCAGCCAAGTGCGACAGGTGGACGAGCAGTACTTC. The V and J genes are TRBV14 and TRBJ2-7, with D tentatively TRBD1 (6 bases). Germline V lookup: CDR1 SGHDN, CDR2 FVKESK. The CDR3 covers 14 residues. Trimming shortened V by 1 base and J by 5 bases, and 12 bases separated the two germline ends.

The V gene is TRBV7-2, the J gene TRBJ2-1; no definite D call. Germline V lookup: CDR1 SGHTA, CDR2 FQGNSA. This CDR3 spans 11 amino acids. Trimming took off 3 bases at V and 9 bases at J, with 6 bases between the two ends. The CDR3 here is CASSFLVEQFF. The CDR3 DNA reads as TGTGCCAGCAGCTTCTTAGTTGAGCAGTTCTTC. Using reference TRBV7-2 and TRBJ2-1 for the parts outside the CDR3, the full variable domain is GAGVSQSPSNKVTEKGKDVELRCDPISGHTALYWYRQSLGQGLEFLIYFQGNSAPDKSGLPSDRFSAERTGGSVSTLTIQRTQQEDSAVYLCASSFLVEQFFGPGTRLTVL.